A single sample gave rise to the 31 T cell receptor beta chains below, sequenced in a study of T cells after yellow fever vaccination. TCRdb processed the 5' RACE reads anew with MiXCR; each CDR3 protein has one entry. The data contain roughly 330,000 distinct CDR3 sequences, around 7% of them singletons. The sequenced sample was PBMCs, obtained roughly 47 days after the first yellow fever vaccination. The source is a man aged 18 to 30 who received the YFV17D yellow fever vaccine.

There are a few counts of this clonotype. The rearrangement links TRBV28 to TRBJ1-6; D is undetermined. Germline lookup yields CDR1 MDHEN and CDR2 SYDVKM. V shed 1 base and J shed 13 bases, with 11 bases lying between them. There are 13 residues in the CDR3. In DNA, the CDR3 is TGTGCCAGCAGTTTATCCCCCGGGCGCCCCCTCCACTTT. This sequence encodes CASSLSPGRPLHF.

This clonotype was detected ten times or more. The rearrangement uses TRBV29-1 and TRBJ1-2; perhaps TRBD1 as D (5 bases). The CDR3 is 12 amino acids. Germline CDR1 and CDR2: SQVTM and ANQGSEA. The V gene lost 4 bases and the J gene lost 5 bases, with 11 bases spanning the gap. The CDR3 protein is CSVGDSSYGYTF. For the CDR3, the DNA is TGCAGCGTTGGCGACAGCAGTTATGGCTACACCTTC.

This clonotype appeared a few times. The chain employs TRBV7-9 and TRBJ2-7; 8 bases match TRBD1. This CDR3 region has 15 residues. V was pared by 4 bases and J by 2 bases, with 7 bases of the junction left unmatched. The germline V gene encodes CDR1 SEHNR and CDR2 FQNEAQ (reference sequence). CDR3 nucleotides: TGTGCCAGCAGCTGGTCAGGGACAGGAGCCTACGAGCAGTACTTC. Residues: CASSWSGTGAYEQYF. The full variable domain, rest sourced from reference TRBV7-9 and TRBJ2-7, is DTGVSQNPRHKITKRGQNVTFRCDPISEHNRLYWYRQTLGQGPEFLTYFQNEAQLEKSRLLSDRFSAERPKGSFSTLEIQRTEQGDSAMYLCASSWSGTGAYEQYFGPGTRLTVT.

CDR3 DNA sequence: TGTGCCAGTAGTATATCGCCCCCTAGCCCAAACACTGAGCAGTTCTTC. As protein: CASSISPPSPNTEQFF. The V call is TRBV19, the J call TRBJ2-1; a weak D match, TRBD2 (5 bases). CDR3 size: 16 residues. The V and J ends lost 2 bases and 9 bases respectively, with 20 bases between them. CDR1 and CDR2 (germline): LNHDA, SQIVND (reference sequence).

This clonotype was detected only a few times. This chain joins TRBV4-1 and TRBJ2-3, with D uncertain. The length of the CDR3 is 14 residues. Germline V gene lookup returns CDR1 MGHRA and CDR2 YSYEKL. Trimming took 1 base from V and 8 from J, leaving 13 bases between them. CDR3 amino acids: CASSQAVSARTQYF. Here the CDR3 DNA reads TGCGCCAGCAGCCAAGCCGTGTCAGCGCGTACGCAGTATTTT.

This rearrangement joins TRBV18 to TRBJ1-2; 9 positions agree with TRBD1. The J segment lost 8 bases and the V segment lost 3 bases, leaving 4 bases of the junction unmatched. CDR1 KGHSH and CDR2 LQKENI come from the germline V gene. This CDR3 has 13 residues. The CDR3 nucleotides are TGTGCCAGCTCACCGGGACAGGGATTAGGCTACACCTTC. Translation: CASSPGQGLGYTF.

The chain uses TRBV7-9 and TRBJ2-1; 14 positions agree with TRBD2. The length of the CDR3 is 17 residues. V dropped 5 bases and J dropped 6; count of bases not matched to a gene: 9. Germline V gives CDR1 SEHNR, CDR2 FQNEAQ (reference sequence). The CDR3 protein is CASSPRLAGGHINEQFF. CDR3 nucleotide sequence: TGTGCCAGCAGCCCCAGACTAGCGGGGGGGCATATCAATGAGCAGTTCTTC.

V is TRBV4-1 and J is TRBJ1-2; D remains unclear. V was shortened by 4 bases and J by 7 bases, with 19 bases between the two germline ends. The CDR3 runs to 15 residues. Germline values: CDR1 MGHRA, CDR2 YSYEKL. The CDR3 bases are TGCGCCAGCAGCCTACCGAGTCAAGGGCGGAGTGGCTACACCTTC. Amino acids: CASSLPSQGRSGYTF.

The chain has TRBV29-1 and TRBJ1-2, with 7 bases that match TRBD1. Germline V gene sequence: CDR1 SQVTM, CDR2 ANQGSEA. V was pared by 5 bases and J by 4 bases, with 7 bases of the junction left unmatched. This CDR3 comprises 13 residues. The CDR3 here is CSVSTGEGYGYTF. For the CDR3, the DNA is TGCAGCGTTTCCACAGGGGAGGGCTATGGCTACACCTTC.

The chain links TRBV5-4 to TRBJ2-7; D is possibly TRBD1 (6 bases). With 4 bases removed from V and 3 bases from J, the gap between germline ends came to 20 bases. This CDR3 spans 16 amino acids. Germline V lookup: CDR1 SGHNT, CDR2 YYREEE (reference sequence). The CDR3: CASSKDLQGVSYEQYF. The CDR3 DNA follows: TGTGCCAGCAGCAAGGATTTACAGGGAGTTAGCTACGAGCAGTACTTC.

The chain links TRBV7-8 to TRBJ2-3; 11 bases match TRBD2. Germline V gives CDR1 SGHVS, CDR2 FQNEAQ. Losses at the gene ends were 1 base for V and 9 bases for J; bases not matched to a gene: 15. This CDR3 region has 18 residues. CDR3 protein: CASSLVRGSGGALGTQYF. The CDR3 nucleotides are TGTGCCAGCAGCTTAGTCCGCGGTAGCGGGGGGGCGTTGGGCACGCAGTATTTT. Supplemented by reference TRBV7-8 and TRBJ2-3, the full variable domain reads GAGVSQSPRYKVAKRGQDVALRCDPISGHVSLFWYQQALGQGPEFLTYFQNEAQLDKSGLPSDRFFAERPEGSVSTLKIQRTQQEDSAVYLCASSLVRGSGGALGTQYFGPGTRLTVL.

A note on this clonotype: This may come from a read error, since a much larger clone is one base off. J is TRBJ2-3 and V is TRBV5-6; D is ambiguous. Germline CDR1 reads SGHDT; CDR2 reads YYEEEE. The CDR3 covers 18 residues. The DNA for the CDR3 is TGTGCCAGCAGCTTGTGGGGTCTTGATGCACAGCTCACAGATACGCAGTCTTTT. Encoded protein: CASSLWGLDAQLTDTQSF.

This clonotype was recorded many times. The chain is built from TRBV20-1 and TRBJ2-1; D not resolved. Germline values: CDR1 DFQATT, CDR2 SNEGSKA (reference sequence). The ends were cut back, 0 bases at V and 8 bases at J, with 5 bases in the middle. The CDR3 consists of 11 residues. CDR3: CSARDFHEQFF. The CDR3, as DNA: TGCAGTGCTAGAGATTTCCATGAGCAGTTCTTC.

This rearrangement joins TRBV7-8 to TRBJ2-2, with TRBD2 identical over 14 bases. Per germline, CDR1 SGHVS and CDR2 FQNEAQ. The CDR3 loop spans 19 amino acids. V shed 3 bases, J shed 1 base, and the junction held 7 bases outside the gene matches. The CDR3: CASSFPRTSGGLNTGELFF. The CDR3 DNA is TGTGCCAGCAGCTTCCCCAGGACTAGCGGGGGGTTGAACACCGGGGAGCTGTTTTTT.

This clonotype was seen only a few times. The rearrangement joins TRBV7-3 to TRBJ2-1; unclear D gene. Trimming pared 5 bases from V and 7 bases from J, leaving 21 bases between. Germline V gene data show CDR1 as SGHTA and CDR2 as FQGTGA. The CDR3 loop spans 16 amino acids. The CDR3 spells CASSIWPRAPTNEQFF. In DNA, the CDR3 is TGTGCCAGCAGCATATGGCCAAGGGCCCCCACGAATGAGCAGTTCTTC.

This clonotype occurred a few times. The chain joins TRBV5-1 to TRBJ2-7; possibly TRBD1 for D (6 bases). V lost 0 bases and J 3 bases, leaving 10 bases between the germline ends. CDR3 length: 14 amino acids. Germline CDR1 SGHRS, CDR2 YFSETQ. The CDR3 DNA sequence: TGCGCCAGCAGCTTGGAGGACAGAGTCTACGAGCAGTACTTC. It encodes CASSLEDRVYEQYF. Combining the CDR3 with reference TRBV5-1 and TRBJ2-7 gives the whole variable domain KAGVTQTPRYLIKTRGQQVTLSCSPISGHRSVSWYQQTPGQGLQFLFEYFSETQRNKGNFPGRFSGRQFSNSRSEMNVSTLELGDSALYLCASSLEDRVYEQYFGPGTRLTVT.

The J gene is TRBJ1-6, the V gene TRBV6-1, with 7 bases lining up with TRBD1. CDR3 length equals 14 residues. The ends lost 6 bases at V and 8 bases at J; junction bases unmatched: 7. CDR1 and CDR2 (germline): MNHNS, SASEGT. The CDR3, as DNA: TGTGCCAGCAGGCCACAGGGGCACGATTCACCCCTCCACTTT. Translated: CASRPQGHDSPLHF.

This clonotype came up a few times. V is TRBV10-3 and J is TRBJ2-7; 8 bases align to TRBD2. This CDR3 spans 14 amino acids. After removal of 4 bases from V and 1 base from J, the junction contained 3 bases not matched to a gene. Germline V gene data show CDR1 as ENHRY and CDR2 as SYGVKD. The CDR3 sequence is CAISGGGSSYEQYF. DNA of the CDR3: TGTGCCATCAGTGGCGGGGGGTCATCCTACGAGCAGTACTTC.

This chain connects TRBV28 to TRBJ2-5; D call uncertain. The CDR3 totals 14 residues. Germline V lookup: CDR1 MDHEN, CDR2 SYDVKM. V was shortened by 2 bases and J by 6 bases, with 13 bases between the two germline ends. In DNA, the CDR3 is TGTGCCAGCAGTTTAGACCTGCGGTTCAAGACCCAGTACTTC. Translating it yields CASSLDLRFKTQYF.

This clonotype was seen a few times. CDR3 amino acids: CASSPAGQAYGYTF. In DNA, the CDR3 is TGTGCCAGCAGCCCGGCGGGACAGGCCTATGGCTACACCTTC. The V gene is TRBV7-2, the J gene TRBJ1-2, with 8 nucleotides matching TRBD1. CDR1 is SGHTA and CDR2 is FQGNSA in the germline V gene. The V gene end was trimmed by 5 bases and the J gene end by 4 bases; junction bases not matched to a gene: 6. The CDR3 totals 14 residues.

This clonotype was seen ten or more times. The chain links TRBV5-1 to TRBJ1-1; tentatively, D is TRBD1 (5 bases). V dropped 0 bases and J dropped 2 bases, with 14 bases sitting between them. CDR1 and CDR2 from the germline V gene are SGHRS and YFSETQ. CDR3 length: 16 amino acids. The CDR3 loop reads CASSLETTGVNTEAFF. CDR3 sequence (DNA): TGCGCCAGCAGCTTGGAGACGACGGGGGTTAACACTGAAGCTTTCTTT.

This clonotype was seen ten or more times. The junction shows a germline mismatch at one end, possibly a read error. The V and J genes are TRBV4-3 and TRBJ2-1; D is possibly TRBD1 or TRBD2 (5 bases each). CDR1 LGHNA and CDR2 YSLEER come from the germline V gene. CDR3 size: 15 residues. This chain's CDR3 is CASSPGTSSYNEQFF. The CDR3, as DNA: TGTGCCAGCAGCCCCGGGACCTCATCCTACAATGAGCAGTTCTTC.

The sample holds a few counts of this clonotype. The J gene is TRBJ1-4, the V gene TRBV27, with 10 bases that match TRBD1. The germline gives CDR1 MNHEY, CDR2 SMNVEV (reference sequence). The CDR3 loop spans 15 amino acids. The junction had 5 bases not matched to a gene; V was cut back by 6 bases and J by 4 bases. This CDR3 is CASSRGTGVNEKLFF. CDR3 nucleotide sequence: TGTGCCAGCAGCCGGGGGACAGGGGTTAATGAAAAACTGTTTTTT.

In its sample, this clonotype was seen many times. The rearrangement links TRBV12-3 or TRBV12-4 to TRBJ2-1; 15 nucleotides align to TRBD2. The CDR3 consists of 14 residues. Trimming at V came to 8 bases and at J to 7 bases, leaving 3 bases not matched to a gene. CDR3 in amino acids: CASGLAGGRNEQFF. Written as DNA, the CDR3 is TGTGCCAGCGGACTAGCGGGGGGGAGAAATGAGCAGTTCTTC.

This clonotype has just a few counts. The rearrangement joins TRBV30 to TRBJ1-3; D remains ambiguous. Germline CDR1 GTSNPN, CDR2 SVGIG (reference sequence). This CDR3 has 13 amino acids. Trimming took 2 bases from V and 2 from J, leaving 7 bases between them. CDR3 sequence: CAWSKNPGNTIYF. Here the CDR3 DNA reads TGTGCCTGGAGTAAGAACCCTGGAAACACCATATATTTT.

The V call is TRBV7-2, the J call TRBJ2-1, with unresolved D. Germline V CDR1 and CDR2: SGHTA, FQGNSA. Trimming took off 3 bases at V and 6 bases at J, with 9 bases between the two ends. The CDR3 consists of 13 residues. The CDR3 coding sequence is TGTGCCAGCAGCTTTCAGAAGTCCAATGAGCAGTTCTTC. Its translation is CASSFQKSNEQFF.

The rearrangement uses TRBV5-1 and TRBJ1-1; no definite D call. This CDR3 has 12 amino acids. Germline lookup yields CDR1 SGHRS and CDR2 YFSETQ. V was clipped by 4 bases and J by 4 bases, with 8 bases between them. CDR3 nucleotide sequence: TGCGCCAGCAGCGACCCGAGCACTGAAGCTTTCTTT. Residues: CASSDPSTEAFF.

This clonotype was detected ten times or more. The chain combines TRBV28 with TRBJ2-7; the D gene could be TRBD1 or TRBD2 (6 bases each). Germline V gives CDR1 MDHEN, CDR2 SYDVKM. V was clipped by 7 bases and J by 2 bases, with 12 bases between them. The CDR3 extends over 13 amino acids. The CDR3 bases are TGTGCCAGCAAGGAGGGGGTAACCTACGAGCAGTACTTC. Amino acid sequence: CASKEGVTYEQYF. The complete variable domain, with remaining parts taken from reference TRBV28 and TRBJ2-7, reads DVKVTQSSRYLVKRTGEKVFLECVQDMDHENMFWYRQDPGLGLRLIYFSYDVKMKEKGDIPEGYSVSREKKERFSLILESASTNQTSMYLCASKEGVTYEQYFGPGTRLTVT.

This sequence joins TRBV12-3 or TRBV12-4 and TRBJ2-1, with D possibly TRBD2 on 5 matching bases. This CDR3 region has 11 residues. V was pared by 8 bases and J by 7 bases, with 9 bases between. The CDR3 region has the DNA TGTGCCAGCTCCCGGAGGAATGAGCAGTTCTTC. Translating it yields CASSRRNEQFF.

The chain employs TRBV29-1 and TRBJ2-5, with D possibly TRBD2 on 6 matching bases. Trimming left V 4 bases short and J 5 bases short, with 35 bases between. The CDR3 runs 20 residues. The V gene's germline CDR1 is SQVTM and CDR2 ANQGSEA. In DNA form, the CDR3 reads TGCAGCGTTGTGGGGGGTCCCGCGGGTACGCCATTGAGGCCTCGGGAGACCCAGTACTTC. As protein: CSVVGGPAGTPLRPRETQYF.

This clonotype was counted between two and nine times. This rearrangement joins TRBV5-6 to TRBJ1-6; D is uncertain. Deletions cut 0 bases from V and 3 bases from J, with 13 bases between. This CDR3 has 17 residues. Germline V gene sequence: CDR1 SGHDT, CDR2 YYEEEE. CDR3 in amino acids: CASSLDRGSVYNSPLHF. The CDR3 nucleotides read TGTGCCAGCAGCTTGGACCGCGGGTCCGTCTATAATTCACCCCTCCACTTT.